The rows below give T cell receptor beta chains drawn from one sample of a study of Ad26.COV2.S vaccination and SARS-CoV-2 variants. Sequenced by immunoSEQ multiplex PCR; TCRdb stores in-frame clones only, minus some. The sample records fewer than 400,000 clones, 85% to 90% being singletons. Sample: peripheral blood, taken in a trial of Ad26.COV2.S vaccine versus placebo. These receptors originate from a person aged 18-60 years who received the Ad26.COV2.S COVID-19 vaccine or a placebo. CDR3s include the opening cysteine and the closing phenylalanine or tryptophan. D genes are given only for firm matches. Rows give clone size only sometimes, using once, few, many, or a class for an expanded clone.

v_call: TRBV12-2; j_call: TRBJ2-3; d_call: .; clone_size: .; cdr3_aa: CASRLSKPARGPDTQYF; cdr3_nt: TGTGCAAGTCGCTTATCGAAGCCGGCGAGGGGGCCAGATACGCAGTATTTT
v_call: TRBV7-7; j_call: TRBJ2-5; d_call: .; clone_size: .; cdr3_aa: CASSLGRFQVETQYF; cdr3_nt: TGTGCCAGCAGCTTAGGCCGGTTTCAAGTGGAGACCCAGTACTTC
v_call: TRBV6-2/TRBV6-3; j_call: TRBJ1-5; d_call: TRBD1; clone_size: .; cdr3_aa: CASSFGRGRNNQPQHF; cdr3_nt: TGTGCCAGCAGTTTCGGCAGGGGGCGTAACAATCAGCCCCAGCATTTT
v_call: TRBV10-1; j_call: TRBJ2-1; d_call: .; clone_size: .; cdr3_aa: CATSRDRSGGQFF; cdr3_nt: TGCGCCACGTCCCGGGACCGATCCGGGGGGCAGTTCTTC
v_call: TRBV5-1; j_call: TRBJ2-2; d_call: .; clone_size: .; cdr3_aa: CASSLLGGRGGELFF; cdr3_nt: TGCGCCAGCAGCTTGCTGGGGGGGCGCGGCGGGGAGCTGTTTTTT
v_call: TRBV27; j_call: TRBJ1-2; d_call: TRBD1; clone_size: .; cdr3_aa: CATHTGGGGYTF; cdr3_nt: TGTGCCACCCACACAGGGGGCGGTGGCTACACCTTC
v_call: TRBV6-5; j_call: TRBJ2-5; d_call: TRBD2; clone_size: .; cdr3_aa: CASSTGGSQETQYF; cdr3_nt: TGTGCCAGCAGTACGGGAGGGAGCCAAGAGACCCAGTACTTC
v_call: TRBV7-9; j_call: TRBJ1-2; d_call: .; clone_size: .; cdr3_aa: CASSLSVVRGGYTF; cdr3_nt: TGTGCCAGCAGCTTGTCGGTGGTCCGCGGGGGCTACACCTTC
v_call: TRBV4-1; j_call: TRBJ2-1; d_call: .; clone_size: few; cdr3_aa: CASSQVDMGFTYNEQFF; cdr3_nt: TGCGCCAGCAGCCAAGTCGACATGGGGTTCACCTACAATGAGCAGTTCTTC
v_call: TRBV9; j_call: TRBJ2-5; d_call: .; clone_size: .; cdr3_aa: CASSVTPLAGEGETQYF; cdr3_nt: TGTGCCAGCAGCGTAACCCCCCTGGCAGGGGAGGGGGAGACCCAGTACTTC
v_call: TRBV7-2; j_call: TRBJ1-1; d_call: TRBD1; clone_size: once; cdr3_aa: CASSFSTGPISIF; cdr3_nt: TGTGCCAGCAGCTTCTCGACAGGGCCGATTTCGATCTTT
v_call: TRBV19; j_call: TRBJ2-7; d_call: .; clone_size: .; cdr3_aa: CASSITGPGSYEQYF; cdr3_nt: TGTGCCAGTAGTATAACGGGGCCCGGTTCCTACGAGCAGTACTTC